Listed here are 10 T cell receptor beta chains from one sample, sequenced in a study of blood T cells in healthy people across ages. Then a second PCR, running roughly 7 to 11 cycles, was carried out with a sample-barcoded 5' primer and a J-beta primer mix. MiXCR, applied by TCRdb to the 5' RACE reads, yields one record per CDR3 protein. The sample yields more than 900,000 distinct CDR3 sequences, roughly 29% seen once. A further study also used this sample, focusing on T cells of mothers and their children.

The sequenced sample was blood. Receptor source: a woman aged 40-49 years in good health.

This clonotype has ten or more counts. CDR3 in DNA: TGTGCCAGCAGCTCTAACCTCTACGAGCAGTACTTC. It encodes CASSSNLYEQYF. The gene calls are TRBV5-5 and TRBJ2-7; unclear D gene. V was cut by 3 bases and J by 3 bases, with 7 bases left in between. The CDR3 extends over 12 amino acids. In germline, CDR1 is SGHKS, CDR2 YYEKEE (reference sequence).

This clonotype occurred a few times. The CDR3 nucleotides read TGTGCCAGCAGTAACCCGGGACTAGCGGGGGGGGGCACAGATACGCAGTATTTT. As protein: CASSNPGLAGGGTDTQYF. The chain employs TRBV12-3 or TRBV12-4 and TRBJ2-3; 16 bases align to TRBD2. The CDR3 is 18 residues long. V trimming: 5 bases; J trimming: 1 base; junction bases outside the gene matches: 6.

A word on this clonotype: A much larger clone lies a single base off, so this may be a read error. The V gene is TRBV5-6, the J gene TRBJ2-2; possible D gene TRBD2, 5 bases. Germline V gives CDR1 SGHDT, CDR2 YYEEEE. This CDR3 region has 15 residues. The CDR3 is CTSSLVRVPGGELFF. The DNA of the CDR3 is TGTACCAGCAGCTTGGTGCGGGTCCCGGGCGGGGAGCTGTTTTTT.

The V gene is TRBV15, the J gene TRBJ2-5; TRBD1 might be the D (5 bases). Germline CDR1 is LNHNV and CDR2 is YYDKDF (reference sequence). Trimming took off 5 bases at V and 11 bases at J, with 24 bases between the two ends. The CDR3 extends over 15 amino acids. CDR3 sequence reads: CATSVGHGSSYVQYF. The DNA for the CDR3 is TGTGCCACCAGCGTGGGGCATGGTAGCTCCTACGTGCAGTACTTC.

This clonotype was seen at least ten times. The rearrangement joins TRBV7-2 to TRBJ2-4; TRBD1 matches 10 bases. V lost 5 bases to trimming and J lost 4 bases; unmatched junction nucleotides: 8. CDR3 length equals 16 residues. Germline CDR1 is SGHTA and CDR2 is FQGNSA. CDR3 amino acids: CASSGPGQGIKNIQYF. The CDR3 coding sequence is TGTGCCAGCAGCGGTCCGGGACAGGGGATAAAAAACATTCAGTACTTC.

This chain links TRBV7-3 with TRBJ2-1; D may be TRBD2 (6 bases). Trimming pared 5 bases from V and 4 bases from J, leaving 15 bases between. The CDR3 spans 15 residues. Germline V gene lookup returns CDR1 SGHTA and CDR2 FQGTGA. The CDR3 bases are TGTGCCAGCAGCCGCGTGACTAGTTCTTACAATGAGCAGTTCTTC. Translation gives CASSRVTSSYNEQFF. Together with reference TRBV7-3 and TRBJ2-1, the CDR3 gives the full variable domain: GAGVSQTPSNKVTEKGKYVELRCDPISGHTALYWYRQSLGQGPEFLIYFQGTGAADDSGLPNDRFFAVRPEGSVSTLKIQRTERGDSAVYLCASSRVTSSYNEQFFGPGTRLTVL.

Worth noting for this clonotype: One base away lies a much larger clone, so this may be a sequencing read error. The DNA for the CDR3 is TGTGCCAACAGTCCTGAGGCGAATTATGGCTACACCTTC. Residues: CANSPEANYGYTF. The chain couples TRBV6-4 to TRBJ1-2; no firm D call. CDR1 is MRHNA, CDR2 SNTAGT, per germline. The CDR3 loop spans 13 amino acids.

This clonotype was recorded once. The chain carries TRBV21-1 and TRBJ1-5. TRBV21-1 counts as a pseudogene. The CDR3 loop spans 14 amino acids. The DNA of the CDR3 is TGTGCCAACAGCAAACCGGGAAGGCAACAGCCCCAGCATTTT. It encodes CANSKPGRQQPQHF.

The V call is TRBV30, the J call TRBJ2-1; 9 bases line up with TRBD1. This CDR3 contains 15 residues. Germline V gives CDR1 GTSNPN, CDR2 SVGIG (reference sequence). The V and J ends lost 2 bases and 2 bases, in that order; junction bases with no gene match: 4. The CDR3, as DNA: TGTGCCTGGAGTTCTACAGGGGGCGCCTACAATGAGCAGTTCTTC. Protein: CAWSSTGGAYNEQFF. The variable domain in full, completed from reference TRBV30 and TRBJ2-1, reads SQTIHQWPATLVQPVGSPLSLECTVEGTSNPNLYWYRQAAGRGLQLLFYSVGIGQISSEVPQNLSASRPQDRQFILSSKKLLLSDSGFYLCAWSSTGGAYNEQFFGPGTRLTVL.

As DNA, the CDR3 is TGTGCCAGCAGCCCCGACAGGGCCCGCGAAAAACTGTTTTTT. This sequence encodes CASSPDRAREKLFF. The chain uses TRBV7-2 and TRBJ1-4, with 7 bases lining up with TRBD1. The junction had 8 bases not matched to a gene; V was cut back by 5 bases and J by 8 bases. Per the germline V gene, CDR1 is SGHTA and CDR2 is FQGNSA. This CDR3 region has 14 residues.